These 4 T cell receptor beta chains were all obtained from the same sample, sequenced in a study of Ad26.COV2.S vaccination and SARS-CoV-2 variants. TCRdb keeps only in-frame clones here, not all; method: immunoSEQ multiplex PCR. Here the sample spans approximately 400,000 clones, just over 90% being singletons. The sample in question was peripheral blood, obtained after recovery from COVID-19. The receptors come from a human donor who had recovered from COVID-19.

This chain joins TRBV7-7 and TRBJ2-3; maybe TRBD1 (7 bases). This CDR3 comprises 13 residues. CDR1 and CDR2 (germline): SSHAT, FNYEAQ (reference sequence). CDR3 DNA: TGTGCTACGTCAGGGGGGTACACAGATACGCAGTATTTT. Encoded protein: CATSGGYTDTQYF. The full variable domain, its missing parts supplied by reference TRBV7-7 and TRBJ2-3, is GAGVSQSPRYKVTKRGQDVTLRCDPISSHATLYWYQQALGQGPEFLTYFNYEAQPDKSGLPSDRFSAERPEGSISTLTIQRTEQRDSAMYRCATSGGYTDTQYFGPGTRLTVL.

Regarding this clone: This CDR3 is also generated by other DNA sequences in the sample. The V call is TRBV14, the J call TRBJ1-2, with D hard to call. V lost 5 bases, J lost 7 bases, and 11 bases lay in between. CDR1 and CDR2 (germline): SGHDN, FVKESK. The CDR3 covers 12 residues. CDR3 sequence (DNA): TGTGCCAGCAGCTACGACGGCCCTGGCTACACCTTC. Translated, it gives CASSYDGPGYTF.

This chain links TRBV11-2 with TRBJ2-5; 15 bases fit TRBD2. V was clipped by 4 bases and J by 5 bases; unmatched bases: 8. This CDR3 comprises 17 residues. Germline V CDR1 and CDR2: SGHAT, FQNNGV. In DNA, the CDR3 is TGTGCCAGCAGCTCTCGGACTAGCGGGGGGGCCGGGGAGACCCAGTACTTC. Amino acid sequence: CASSSRTSGGAGETQYF.

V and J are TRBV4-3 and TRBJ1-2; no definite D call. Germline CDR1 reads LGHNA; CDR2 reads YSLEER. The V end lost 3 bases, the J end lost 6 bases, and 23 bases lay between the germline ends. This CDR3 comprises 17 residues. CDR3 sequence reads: CASSQTPGSTNLDGYTF. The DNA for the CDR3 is TGCGCCAGCAGCCAGACCCCTGGATCGACGAACTTAGATGGCTACACCTTC.